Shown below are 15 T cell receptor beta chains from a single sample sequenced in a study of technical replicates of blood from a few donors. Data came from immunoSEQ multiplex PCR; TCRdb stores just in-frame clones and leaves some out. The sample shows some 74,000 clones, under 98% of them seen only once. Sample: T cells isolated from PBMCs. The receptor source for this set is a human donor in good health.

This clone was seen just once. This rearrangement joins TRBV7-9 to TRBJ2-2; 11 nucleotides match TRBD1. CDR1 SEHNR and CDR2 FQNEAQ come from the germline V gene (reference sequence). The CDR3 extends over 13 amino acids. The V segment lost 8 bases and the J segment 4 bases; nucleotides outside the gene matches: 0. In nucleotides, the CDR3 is TGTGCCAGCGGGACAGGGGGCACCGGGGAGCTGTTTTTT. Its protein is CASGTGGTGELFF.

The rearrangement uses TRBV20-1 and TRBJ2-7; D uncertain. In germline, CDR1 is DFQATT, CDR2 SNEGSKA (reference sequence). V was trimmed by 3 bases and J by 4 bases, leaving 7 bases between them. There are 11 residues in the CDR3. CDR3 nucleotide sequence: TGCAGTGCTAGGACAAATTACGAGCAGTACTTC. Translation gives CSARTNYEQYF.

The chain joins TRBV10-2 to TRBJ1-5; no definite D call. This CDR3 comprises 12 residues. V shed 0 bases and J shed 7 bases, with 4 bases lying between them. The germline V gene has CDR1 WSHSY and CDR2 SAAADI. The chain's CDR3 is CASSESGQPQHF. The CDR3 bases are TGCGCCAGCAGTGAGTCGGGCCAGCCCCAGCATTTT.

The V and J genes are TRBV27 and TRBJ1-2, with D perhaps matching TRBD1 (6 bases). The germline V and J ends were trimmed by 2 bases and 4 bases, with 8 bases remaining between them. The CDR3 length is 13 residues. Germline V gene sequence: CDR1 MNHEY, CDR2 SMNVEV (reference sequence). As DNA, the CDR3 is TGTGCCAGCAGTTTAGGGGGCAGCTATGGCTACACCTTC. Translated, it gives CASSLGGSYGYTF.

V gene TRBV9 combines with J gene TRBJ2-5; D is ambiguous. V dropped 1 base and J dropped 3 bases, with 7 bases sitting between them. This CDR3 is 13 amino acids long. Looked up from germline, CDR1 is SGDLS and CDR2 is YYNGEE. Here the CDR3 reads CASSVSTEETQYF. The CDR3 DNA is TGTGCCAGCAGCGTATCAACAGAAGAGACCCAGTACTTC.

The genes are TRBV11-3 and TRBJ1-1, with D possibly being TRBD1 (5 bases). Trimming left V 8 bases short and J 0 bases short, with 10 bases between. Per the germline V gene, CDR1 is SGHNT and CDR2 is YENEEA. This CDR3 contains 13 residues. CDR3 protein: CASQGNMNTEAFF. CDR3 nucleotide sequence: TGTGCCAGCCAGGGCAACATGAACACTGAAGCTTTCTTT.

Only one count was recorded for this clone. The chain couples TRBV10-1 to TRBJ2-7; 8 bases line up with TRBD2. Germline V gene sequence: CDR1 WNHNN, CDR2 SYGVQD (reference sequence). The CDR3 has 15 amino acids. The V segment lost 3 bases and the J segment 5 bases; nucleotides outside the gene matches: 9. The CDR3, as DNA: TGCGCCAGCAGTGATAGGGAGCGGGGGCGCGACGAGCAGTACTTC. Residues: CASSDRERGRDEQYF.

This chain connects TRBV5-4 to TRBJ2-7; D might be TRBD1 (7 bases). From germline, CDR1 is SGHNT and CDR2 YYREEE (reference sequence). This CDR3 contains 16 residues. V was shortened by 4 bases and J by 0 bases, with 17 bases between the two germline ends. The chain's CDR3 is CASSVRDSVNSYEQYF. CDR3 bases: TGTGCCAGCAGCGTGCGGGACAGCGTAAACTCCTACGAGCAGTACTTC.

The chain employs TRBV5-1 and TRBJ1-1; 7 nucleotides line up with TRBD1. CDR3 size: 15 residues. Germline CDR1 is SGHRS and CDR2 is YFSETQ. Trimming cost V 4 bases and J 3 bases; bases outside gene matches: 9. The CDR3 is CASSAVQGKDTEAFF. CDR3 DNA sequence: TGCGCCAGCAGCGCAGTACAGGGGAAGGACACTGAAGCTTTCTTT.

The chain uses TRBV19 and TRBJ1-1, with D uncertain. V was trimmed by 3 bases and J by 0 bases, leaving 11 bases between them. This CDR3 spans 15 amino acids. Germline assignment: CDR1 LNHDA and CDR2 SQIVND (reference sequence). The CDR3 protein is CASSINRGLNTEAFF. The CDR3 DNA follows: TGTGCCAGTAGTATTAATCGAGGCTTGAACACTGAAGCTTTCTTT.

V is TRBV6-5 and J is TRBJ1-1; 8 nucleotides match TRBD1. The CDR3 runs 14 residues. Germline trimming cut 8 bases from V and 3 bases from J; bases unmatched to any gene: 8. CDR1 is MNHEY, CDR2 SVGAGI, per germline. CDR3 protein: CASFLGQGDTEAFF. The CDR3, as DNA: TGTGCCAGCTTCCTAGGACAGGGCGACACTGAAGCTTTCTTT.

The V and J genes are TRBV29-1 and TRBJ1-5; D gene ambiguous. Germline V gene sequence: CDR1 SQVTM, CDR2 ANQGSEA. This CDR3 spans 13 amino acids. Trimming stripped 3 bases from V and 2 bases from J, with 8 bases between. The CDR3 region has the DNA TGCAGCGTTGAGGCGGGCGGCAATCAGCCCCAGCATTTT. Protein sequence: CSVEAGGNQPQHF.

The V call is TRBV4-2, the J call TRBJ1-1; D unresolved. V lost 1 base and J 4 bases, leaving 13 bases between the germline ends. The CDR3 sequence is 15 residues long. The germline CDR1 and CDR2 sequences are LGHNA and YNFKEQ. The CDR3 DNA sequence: TGTGCCAGCAGCCAAGCCCAAGCGATTTCCACTGAAGCTTTCTTT. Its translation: CASSQAQAISTEAFF.

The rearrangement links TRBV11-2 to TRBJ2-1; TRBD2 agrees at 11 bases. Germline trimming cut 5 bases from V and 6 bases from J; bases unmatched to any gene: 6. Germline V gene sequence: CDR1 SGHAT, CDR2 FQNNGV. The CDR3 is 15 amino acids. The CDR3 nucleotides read TGTGCCAGCAGCCCTACTAGCGGGAGAACCAATGAGCAGTTCTTC. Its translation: CASSPTSGRTNEQFF.

The CDR3 nucleotides read TGCAGCGTTTTAACAGCGGCTGGGGCCAACGTCCTGACTTTC. This codes for CSVLTAAGANVLTF. V usage is TRBV29-1 and J usage is TRBJ2-6, with D possibly being TRBD2 (5 bases). V dropped 5 bases and J dropped 2 bases, with 10 bases sitting between them. The CDR3 is 14 amino acids. Germline V gene sequence: CDR1 SQVTM, CDR2 ANQGSEA.